These 15 T cell receptor beta chains originate from one sample sequenced in a study of control samples from healthy donors and cancer patients (dated by TCRdb to the early 2020s). Libraries were prepared through the immunoSEQ multiplex PCR assay. The source is immuneACCESS, and TCRdb retained only in-frame sequences with V and J called. Part of the clones is not carried over; for the studies checked, unresolved V genes explain less than half of this, and the remainder is unexplained. The sample yields some 54,000 clones; almost 96% were counted once. The ten largest account for about 1.9% of the sample. Sequencing was carried out using blood. These receptors were collected from a woman aged 25 to 39 in good health.

V gene TRBV7-9 combines with J gene TRBJ1-3; D is unresolved. The CDR3 runs to 15 residues. The V gene lost 0 bases and the J gene lost 7 bases, with 13 bases spanning the gap. The germline V gene has CDR1 SEHNR and CDR2 FQNEAQ (reference sequence). The CDR3 region is CASSLASIDRNTIYF. The CDR3 DNA follows: TGTGCCAGCAGCTTAGCTTCGATTGATAGGAACACCATATATTTT.

The chain combines TRBV3-1 (or the pseudogene TRBV3-2) with TRBJ1-4, with D hard to call. The ends were cut back, 4 bases at V and 8 bases at J, with 8 bases in the middle. From germline, CDR1 is LGHDT and CDR2 YNNKEL (reference sequence). This CDR3 has 12 amino acids. The CDR3 loop reads CASSPGGEKLFF. For the CDR3, the DNA is TGTGCCAGCAGCCCCGGAGGGGAAAAACTGTTTTTT.

The V and J genes are TRBV6-6 and TRBJ1-6, with TRBD1 matching over 7 bases. Germline V gene sequence: CDR1 MNHNY, CDR2 SVGAGI (reference sequence). CDR3 length: 15 residues. Trimming cost V 6 bases and J 9 bases; bases outside gene matches: 11. The CDR3, as DNA: TGTGCCAGCAGGCCTCCGGGACAGAAAACTTCACCCCTCCACTTT. It is translated as CASRPPGQKTSPLHF.

The chain has TRBV7-9 and TRBJ2-5; D ambiguous. Looked up from germline, CDR1 is SEHNR and CDR2 is FQNEAQ (reference sequence). Trimming took off 2 bases at V and 1 base at J, with 8 bases between the two ends. The CDR3 extends over 14 amino acids. The CDR3 nucleotides read TGTGCCAGCAGCTTACGGCAGACCCAAGAGACCCAGTACTTC. Translated: CASSLRQTQETQYF.

This clone was found once. This chain links TRBV7-6 with TRBJ1-6; TRBD1 might be the D (6 bases). Germline-derived CDR1 and CDR2 are SGHVS and FNYEAQ. This CDR3 spans 15 amino acids. Trimming took off 1 base at V and 7 bases at J, with 11 bases between the two ends. The CDR3 here is CASSLDRAGNSPLHF. CDR3 nucleotides: TGTGCCAGCAGCTTAGACAGGGCGGGCAATTCACCCCTCCACTTT.

V gene TRBV7-2 combines with J gene TRBJ1-5, with D possibly TRBD1 on 5 matching bases. Germline CDR1 reads SGHTA; CDR2 reads FQGNSA. Trimming removed 5 bases at V and 9 bases at J, with 17 bases between. The length of the CDR3 is 14 residues. The chain's CDR3 is CASSLGTPEGPQHF. The CDR3 nucleotides read TGTGCCAGCAGCCTCGGGACTCCGGAGGGGCCCCAGCATTTT.

This rearrangement joins TRBV13 to TRBJ1-2; D perhaps matches TRBD1 (5 bases). Germline lookup yields CDR1 PRHDT and CDR2 FYEKMQ (reference sequence). The CDR3 extends over 14 amino acids. The V end was cut by 2 bases, the J end by 5 bases, with 12 bases between. CDR3 sequence: CASSLRGSRYGYTF. Here the CDR3 DNA reads TGTGCCAGCAGCTTAAGGGGCTCGCGGTATGGCTACACCTTC. Combining the CDR3 with reference TRBV13 and TRBJ1-2 gives the whole variable domain AAGVIQSPRHLIKEKRETATLKCYPIPRHDTVYWYQQGPGQDPQFLISFYEKMQSDKGSIPDRFSAQQFSDYHSELNMSSLELGDSALYFCASSLRGSRYGYTFGSGTRLTVV.

V is TRBV28 and J is TRBJ1-3; D unresolved. In germline, CDR1 is MDHEN, CDR2 SYDVKM. V shed 6 bases and J shed 1 base, with 10 bases lying between them. CDR3 length equals 14 residues. The CDR3 reads CASSFLGSGNTIYF. The CDR3 region has the DNA TGTGCCAGCAGCTTTCTGGGGTCTGGAAACACCATATATTTT.

This chain joins TRBV6-6 and TRBJ2-1; 11 positions match TRBD2. V lost 4 bases to trimming and J lost 12 bases; unmatched junction nucleotides: 14. The CDR3 runs to 16 residues. CDR1 and CDR2 from the germline V gene are MNHNY and SVGAGI (reference sequence). CDR3 bases: TGTGCCAGCAGTTTCACGGGGACTAGCGGAATTAGGAGGCAGTTCTTC. It encodes CASSFTGTSGIRRQFF.

The rearrangement joins TRBV6-5 to TRBJ1-1, with TRBD1 as a possible D gene (5 bases). The CDR3 consists of 14 residues. Trimming took off 2 bases at V and 1 base at J, with 8 bases between the two ends. Germline V gene sequence: CDR1 MNHEY, CDR2 SVGAGI. The CDR3 here is CASSYGQGNTEAFF. CDR3 DNA: TGTGCCAGCAGTTACGGGCAGGGGAACACTGAAGCTTTCTTT.

V usage is TRBV2 and J usage is TRBJ1-2; 10 bases are shared with TRBD1. V was pared by 8 bases and J by 1 base, with 4 bases of the junction left unmatched. Germline V gene data show CDR1 as SNHLY and CDR2 as FYNNEI. This CDR3 comprises 14 residues. The CDR3 region has the DNA TGTGCCAGCGCGGACAGGGGGAATAACTATGGCTACACCTTC. Translated, it gives CASADRGNNYGYTF.

The rearrangement joins TRBV7-9 to TRBJ2-1, with 8 bases fitting TRBD2. CDR1 and CDR2 from the germline V gene are SEHNR and FQNEAQ (reference sequence). This CDR3 has 15 residues. V was pared by 5 bases and J by 3 bases, with 6 bases of the junction left unmatched. DNA for the CDR3: TGTGCCAGCAGCCTTGGACTAGCTATCTACAATGAGCAGTTCTTC. Amino acid sequence: CASSLGLAIYNEQFF.

This sequence joins TRBV7-6 and TRBJ2-3; 7 nucleotides align to TRBD2. CDR3 length equals 15 residues. The germline V gene has CDR1 SGHVS and CDR2 FNYEAQ. Unmatched junction bases numbered 10, after V lost 5 bases and J lost 5 bases. The CDR3 sequence is CASSALAVWGDTQYF. The CDR3, as DNA: TGTGCCAGCAGCGCTCTAGCGGTTTGGGGAGATACGCAGTATTTT.

In this sample, this clone turned up once. The chain employs TRBV5-1 and TRBJ1-2, with D maybe TRBD1 (5 bases). Per germline, CDR1 SGHRS and CDR2 YFSETQ. The CDR3 sequence is 13 residues long. V lost 1 base, J lost 8 bases, and 12 bases lay in between. The CDR3 sequence is CASSLQGAGGYTF. The CDR3 nucleotides read TGCGCCAGCAGCTTGCAAGGGGCGGGCGGCTACACCTTC.

The chain joins TRBV3-1 (or the pseudogene TRBV3-2) to TRBJ1-3; 8 nucleotides line up with TRBD1. V dropped 3 bases and J dropped 5; count of bases not matched to a gene: 12. The CDR3 covers 17 residues. Germline V gene data show CDR1 as LGHDT and CDR2 as YNNKEL (reference sequence). The CDR3: CASSHARTGISRNTIYF. CDR3 bases: TGTGCCAGCAGCCATGCCCGGACAGGGATATCCAGAAACACCATATATTTT.